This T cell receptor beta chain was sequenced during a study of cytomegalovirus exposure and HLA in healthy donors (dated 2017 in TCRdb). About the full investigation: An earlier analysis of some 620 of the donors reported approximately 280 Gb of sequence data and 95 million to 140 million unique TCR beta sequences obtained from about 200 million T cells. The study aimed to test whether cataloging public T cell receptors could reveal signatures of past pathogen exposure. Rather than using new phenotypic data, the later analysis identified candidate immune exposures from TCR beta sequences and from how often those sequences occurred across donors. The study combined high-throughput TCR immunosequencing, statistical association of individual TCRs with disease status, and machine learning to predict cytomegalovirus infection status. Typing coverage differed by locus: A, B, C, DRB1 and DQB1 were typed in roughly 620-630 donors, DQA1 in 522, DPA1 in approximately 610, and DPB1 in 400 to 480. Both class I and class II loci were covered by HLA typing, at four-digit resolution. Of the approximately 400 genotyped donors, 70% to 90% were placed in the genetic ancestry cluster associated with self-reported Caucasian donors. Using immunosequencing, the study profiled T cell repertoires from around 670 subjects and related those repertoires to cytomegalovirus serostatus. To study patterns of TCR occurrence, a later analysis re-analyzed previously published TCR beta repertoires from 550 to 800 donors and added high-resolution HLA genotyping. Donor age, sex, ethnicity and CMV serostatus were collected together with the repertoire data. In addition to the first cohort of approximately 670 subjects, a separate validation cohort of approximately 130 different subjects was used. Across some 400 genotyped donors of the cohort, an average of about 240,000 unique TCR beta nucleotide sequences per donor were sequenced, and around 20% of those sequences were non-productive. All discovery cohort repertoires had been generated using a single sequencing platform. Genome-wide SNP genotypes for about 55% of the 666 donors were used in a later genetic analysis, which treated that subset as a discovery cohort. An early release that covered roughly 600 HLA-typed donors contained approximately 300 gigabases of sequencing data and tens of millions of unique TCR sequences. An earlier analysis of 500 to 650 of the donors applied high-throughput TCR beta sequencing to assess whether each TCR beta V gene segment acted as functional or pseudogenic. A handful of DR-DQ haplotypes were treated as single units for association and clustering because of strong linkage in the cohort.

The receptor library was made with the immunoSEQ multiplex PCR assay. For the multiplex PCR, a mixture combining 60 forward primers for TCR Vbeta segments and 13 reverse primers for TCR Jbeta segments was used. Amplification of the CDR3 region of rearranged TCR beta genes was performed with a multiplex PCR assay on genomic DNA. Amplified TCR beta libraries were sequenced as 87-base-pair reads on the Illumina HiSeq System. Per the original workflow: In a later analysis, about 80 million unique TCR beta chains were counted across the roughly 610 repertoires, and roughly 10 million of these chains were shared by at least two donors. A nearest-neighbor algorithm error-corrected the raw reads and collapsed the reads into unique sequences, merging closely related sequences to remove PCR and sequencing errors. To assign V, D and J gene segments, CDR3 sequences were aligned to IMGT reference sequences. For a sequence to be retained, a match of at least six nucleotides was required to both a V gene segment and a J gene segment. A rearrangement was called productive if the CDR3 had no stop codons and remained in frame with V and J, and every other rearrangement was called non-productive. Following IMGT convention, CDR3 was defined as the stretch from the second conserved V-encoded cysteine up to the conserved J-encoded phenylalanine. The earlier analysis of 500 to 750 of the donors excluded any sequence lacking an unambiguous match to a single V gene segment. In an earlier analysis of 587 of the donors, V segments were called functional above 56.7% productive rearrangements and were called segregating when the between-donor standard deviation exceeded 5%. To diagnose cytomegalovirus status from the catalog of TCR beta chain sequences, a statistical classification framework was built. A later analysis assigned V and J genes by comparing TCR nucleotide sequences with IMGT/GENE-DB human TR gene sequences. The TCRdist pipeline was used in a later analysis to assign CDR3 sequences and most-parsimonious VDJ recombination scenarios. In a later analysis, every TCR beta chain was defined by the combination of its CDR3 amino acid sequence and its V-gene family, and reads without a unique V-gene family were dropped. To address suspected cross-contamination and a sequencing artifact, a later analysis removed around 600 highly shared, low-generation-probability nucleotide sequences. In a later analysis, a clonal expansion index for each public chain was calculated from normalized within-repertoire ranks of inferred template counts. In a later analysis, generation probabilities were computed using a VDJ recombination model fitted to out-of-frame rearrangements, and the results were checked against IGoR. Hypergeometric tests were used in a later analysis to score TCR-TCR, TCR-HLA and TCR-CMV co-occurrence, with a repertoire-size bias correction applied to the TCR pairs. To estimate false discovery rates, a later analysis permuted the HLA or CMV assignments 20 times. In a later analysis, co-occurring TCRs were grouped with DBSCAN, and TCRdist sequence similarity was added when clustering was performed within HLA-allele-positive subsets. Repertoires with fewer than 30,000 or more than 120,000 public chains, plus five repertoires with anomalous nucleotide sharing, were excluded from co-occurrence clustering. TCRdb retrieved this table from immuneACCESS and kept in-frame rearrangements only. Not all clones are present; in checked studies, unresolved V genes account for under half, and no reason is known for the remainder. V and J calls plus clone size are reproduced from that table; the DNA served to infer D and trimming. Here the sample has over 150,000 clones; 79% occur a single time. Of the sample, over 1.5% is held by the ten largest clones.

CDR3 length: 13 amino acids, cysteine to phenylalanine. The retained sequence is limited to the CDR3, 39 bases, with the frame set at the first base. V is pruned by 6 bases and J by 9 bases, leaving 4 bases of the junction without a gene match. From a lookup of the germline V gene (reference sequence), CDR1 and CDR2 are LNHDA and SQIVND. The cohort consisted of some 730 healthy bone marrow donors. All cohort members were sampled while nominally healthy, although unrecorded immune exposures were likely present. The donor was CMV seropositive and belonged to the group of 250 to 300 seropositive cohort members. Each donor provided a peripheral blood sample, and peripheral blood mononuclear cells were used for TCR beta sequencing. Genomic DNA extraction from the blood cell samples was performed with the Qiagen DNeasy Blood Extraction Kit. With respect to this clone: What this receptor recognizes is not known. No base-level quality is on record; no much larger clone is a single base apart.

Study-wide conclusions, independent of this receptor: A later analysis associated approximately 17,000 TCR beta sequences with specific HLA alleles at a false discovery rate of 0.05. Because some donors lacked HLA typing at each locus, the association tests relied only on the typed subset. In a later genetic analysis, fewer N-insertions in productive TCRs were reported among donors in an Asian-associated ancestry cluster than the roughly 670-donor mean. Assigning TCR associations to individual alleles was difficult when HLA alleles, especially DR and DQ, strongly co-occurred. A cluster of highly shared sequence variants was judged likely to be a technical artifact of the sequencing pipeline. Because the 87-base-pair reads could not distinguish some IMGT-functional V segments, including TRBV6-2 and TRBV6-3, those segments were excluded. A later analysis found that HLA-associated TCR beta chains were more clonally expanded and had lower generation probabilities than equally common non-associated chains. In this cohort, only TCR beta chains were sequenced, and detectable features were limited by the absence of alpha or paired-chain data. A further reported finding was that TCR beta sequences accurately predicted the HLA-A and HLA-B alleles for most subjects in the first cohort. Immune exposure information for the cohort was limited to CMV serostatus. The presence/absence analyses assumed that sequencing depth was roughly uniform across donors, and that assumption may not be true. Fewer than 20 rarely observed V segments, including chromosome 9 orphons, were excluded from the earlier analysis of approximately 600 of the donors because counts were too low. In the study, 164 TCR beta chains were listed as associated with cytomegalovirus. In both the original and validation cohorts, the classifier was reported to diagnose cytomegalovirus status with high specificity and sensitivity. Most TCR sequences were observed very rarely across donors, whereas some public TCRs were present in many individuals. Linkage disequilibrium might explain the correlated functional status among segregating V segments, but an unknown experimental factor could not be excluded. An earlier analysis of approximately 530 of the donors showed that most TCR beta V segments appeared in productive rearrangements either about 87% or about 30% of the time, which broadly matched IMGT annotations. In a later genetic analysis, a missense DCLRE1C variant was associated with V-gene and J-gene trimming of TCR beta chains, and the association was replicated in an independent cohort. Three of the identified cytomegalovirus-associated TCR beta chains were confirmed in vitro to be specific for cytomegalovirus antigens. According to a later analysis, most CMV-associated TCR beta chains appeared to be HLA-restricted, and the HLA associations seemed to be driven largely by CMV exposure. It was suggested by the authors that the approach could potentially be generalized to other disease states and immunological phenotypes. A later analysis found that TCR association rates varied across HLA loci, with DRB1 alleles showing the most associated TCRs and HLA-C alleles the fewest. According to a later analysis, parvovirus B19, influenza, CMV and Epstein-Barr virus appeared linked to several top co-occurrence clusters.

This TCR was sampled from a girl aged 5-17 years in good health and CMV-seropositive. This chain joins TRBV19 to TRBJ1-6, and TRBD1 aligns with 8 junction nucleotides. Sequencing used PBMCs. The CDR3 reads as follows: CASRTTGGSPLHF. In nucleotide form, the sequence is TGTGCCAGTAGGACAACAGGGGGTTCACCCCTCCACTTT.